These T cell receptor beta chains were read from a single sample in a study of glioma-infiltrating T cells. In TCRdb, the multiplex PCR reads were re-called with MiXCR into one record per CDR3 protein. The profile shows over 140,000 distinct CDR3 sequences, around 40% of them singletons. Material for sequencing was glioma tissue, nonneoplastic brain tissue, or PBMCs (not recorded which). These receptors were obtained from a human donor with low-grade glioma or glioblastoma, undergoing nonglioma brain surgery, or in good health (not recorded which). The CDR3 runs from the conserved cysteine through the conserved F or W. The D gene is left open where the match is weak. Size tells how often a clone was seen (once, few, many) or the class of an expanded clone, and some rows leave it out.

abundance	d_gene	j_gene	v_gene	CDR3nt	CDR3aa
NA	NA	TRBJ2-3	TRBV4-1	TGCGCCAGCAGCCAAGCGGGGGTCCCAGATACGCAGTATTTT	CASSQAGVPDTQYF
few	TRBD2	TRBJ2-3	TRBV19	TGTGCCAGTAGCCTCATGACTAGCGGGAGTGGTAATACGCAGTATTTT	CASSLMTSGSGNTQYF
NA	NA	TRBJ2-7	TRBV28	TGTGCCAGCAGTTTAGCCCCCGGGAGCTCCTACGAGCAGTACTTC	CASSLAPGSSYEQYF
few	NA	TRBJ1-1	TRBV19	TGTGCCAGCAGCCACCGACAGGAAGCAACTGAAGCTTTCTTT	CASSHRQEATEAFF
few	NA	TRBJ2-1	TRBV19	TGTGCCAGTAGTATAACGGACTCCTACAATGAGCAGTTCTTC	CASSITDSYNEQFF
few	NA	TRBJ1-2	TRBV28	TGTGCCAGCAGTGAGGTGGACTATGGCTACACCTTC	CASSEVDYGYTF
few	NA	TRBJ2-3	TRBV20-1	TGCAGTGCTTCGCGCACAGATACGCAGTATTTT	CSASRTDTQYF
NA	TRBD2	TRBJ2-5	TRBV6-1	TGTGCCAGCAGCCCCGGGACTAGTGTGGGCCCGGGGGAGACCCAGTACTTC	CASSPGTSVGPGETQYF
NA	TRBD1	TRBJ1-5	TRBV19	TGTGCCAGTAGTCGGCCGGGACAGCTCAGATATAGCAATCAGCCCCAGCATTTT	CASSRPGQLRYSNQPQHF
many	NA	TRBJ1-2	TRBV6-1	TGTGCCAGCACGGACAGCTATGGCTACACCTTC	CASTDSYGYTF
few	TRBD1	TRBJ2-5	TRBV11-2	TGTGCCAGCACCCCTGGTGCAGGGGGCATAGAGACCCAGTACTTC	CASTPGAGGIETQYF
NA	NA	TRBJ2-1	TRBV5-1	TGCGCCAGCAGCTTCCGTTTGGGGGGCGGGGAGAATGAGCAGTTCTTC	CASSFRLGGGENEQFF
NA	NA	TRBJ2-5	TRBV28	TGTGCCAGCAGTTTATCGCTCCAGGAAGAGACCCAGTACTTC	CASSLSLQEETQYF
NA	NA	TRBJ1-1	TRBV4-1	TGCGCCAGCAGCCAAACGGTGGCAAACACTGAAGCTTTCTTT	CASSQTVANTEAFF
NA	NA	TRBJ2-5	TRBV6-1	TGTGCCAGCAGGACAGGTCCTTTCCAAGAGACCCAGTACTTC	CASRTGPFQETQYF
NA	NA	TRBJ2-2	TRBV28	TGTGCCAGCAGTTTTGGGGGGAACACCGGGGAGCTGTTTTTT	CASSFGGNTGELFF
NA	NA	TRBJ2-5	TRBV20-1	TGCAGTGCTAGAGATTACAACCAAGAGACCCAGTACTTC	CSARDYNQETQYF
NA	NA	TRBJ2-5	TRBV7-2	TGTGCCAGCAGCTTGACGAAGACCCAGTACTTC	CASSLTKTQYF
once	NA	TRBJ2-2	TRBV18	TGTGCCAGCTCACCGTCGACAGTTCCGAACACCGGGGAGCTGTTTTTT	CASSPSTVPNTGELFF
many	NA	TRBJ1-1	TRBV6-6	TGTGCCAGCAGTTACTCCTGGGTGACGAACACTGAAGCTTTCTTT	CASSYSWVTNTEAFF
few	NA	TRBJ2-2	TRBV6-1	TGTGCCAGCAAGATAGGACGGAACACCGGGGAGCTGTTTTTT	CASKIGRNTGELFF
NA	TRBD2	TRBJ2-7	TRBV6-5	TGTGCCAGCAGTTACTCGTCGGCTAGCGGGAGTGAGGAGCAGTACTTC	CASSYSSASGSEEQYF
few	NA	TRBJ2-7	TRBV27	TGTGCCAGCAGTCGGAAGGAGAGCTACGAGCAGTACTTC	CASSRKESYEQYF
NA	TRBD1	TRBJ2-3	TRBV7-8	TGTGCCAGCACGGGACAGAGAACAGATACGCAGTATTTT	CASTGQRTDTQYF
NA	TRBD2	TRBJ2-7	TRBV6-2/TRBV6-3	TGTGCCAGCAGTTTCGGACTAGCGGGACCCTCCTACGAGCAGTACTTC	CASSFGLAGPSYEQYF
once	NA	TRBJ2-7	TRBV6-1	TGTGCCATCAGTGAGGCCGCCCGATACGAGCAGTACTTC	CAISEAARYEQYF
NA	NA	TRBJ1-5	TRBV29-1	TGCAGCGTTGATTCAGGGACCAATCAGCCCCAGCATTTT	CSVDSGTNQPQHF
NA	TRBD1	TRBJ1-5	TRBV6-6	TGTGCCAGCAGTGCCACAGGGGCTGAACAGCCCCGGCATTTT	CASSATGAEQPRHF
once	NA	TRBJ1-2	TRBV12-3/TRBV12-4	TGTGCCAGCAGTTTTAGTGAGGGTGGCAACTATGGCTACACCTTC	CASSFSEGGNYGYTF
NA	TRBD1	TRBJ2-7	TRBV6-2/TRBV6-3	TGTGCCAGCAGGAGGGGGACAGGGTACGAGCAGTACTTC	CASRRGTGYEQYF
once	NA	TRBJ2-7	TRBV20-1	TGCAGTGCTAGAGATCCGGTTTCCTACGAGCAGTACTTC	CSARDPVSYEQYF
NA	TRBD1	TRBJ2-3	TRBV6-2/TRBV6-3	TGTGCCAGCAGCGTAGGCCGAGACAGGGAGTGGCTGGATACGCAGTATTTT	CASSVGRDREWLDTQYF
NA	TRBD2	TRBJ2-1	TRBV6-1	TGTGCCAGCAGCCCGGGACTAGCCTCTCTTGGAAATGAGCAGTTCTTC	CASSPGLASLGNEQFF
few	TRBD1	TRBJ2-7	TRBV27	TGTGCCAGCAGGGAGACAGGGGGCTACGAGCAGTACTTC	CASRETGGYEQYF
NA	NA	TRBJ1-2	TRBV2	TGTGCCAGCAGTGAAGCGGGGTCCTTACAGGGTATAGACTATGGCTACACCTTC	CASSEAGSLQGIDYGYTF
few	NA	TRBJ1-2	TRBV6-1	TGTGCCAGCAGTAACCCCCCCTCGGGCAGGGGCTATGGCTACACCTTC	CASSNPPSGRGYGYTF
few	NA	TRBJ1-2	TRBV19	TGTGCCAGCTACCAGGCGGGCTACACCTTC	CASYQAGYTF
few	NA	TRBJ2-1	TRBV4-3	TGCGCCAGCAGCCAATCCCCCCTAGGTCACAATGAGCAGTTCTTC	CASSQSPLGHNEQFF
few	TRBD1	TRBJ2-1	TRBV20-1	TGCAGTGCTAGTGGTCAGGGGGTGGGCAATGAGCAGTTCTTC	CSASGQGVGNEQFF
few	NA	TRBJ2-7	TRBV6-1	TGTGCCAGCAGTTATTCCGCGGCCCCGGAATACGAGCAGTACTTC	CASSYSAAPEYEQYF
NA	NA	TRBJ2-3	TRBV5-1	TGCGCCAGCAGCTTGGGAGGTGAACGAGATACGCAGTATTTT	CASSLGGERDTQYF
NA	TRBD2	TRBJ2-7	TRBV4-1	TGCGCCAGCAGCCAAGATGAGACTAGCTTCTACGAGCAGTACTTC	CASSQDETSFYEQYF
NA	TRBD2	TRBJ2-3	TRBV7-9	TGTGCCAGCAGCTTAACTTGGGGAGGGACAGATACGCAGTATTTT	CASSLTWGGTDTQYF
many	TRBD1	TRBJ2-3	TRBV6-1	TGTGCCAGCAGTACAGGGGGTGGAACAGATACGCAGTATTTT	CASSTGGGTDTQYF
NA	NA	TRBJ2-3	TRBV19	TGTGCCAGTTGTATAGGGAGTAGCGTTGGAAATACGCAGTATTTT	CASCIGSSVGNTQYF
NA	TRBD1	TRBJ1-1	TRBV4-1	TGCGCCAGCAGCCAACAGACAGGGAAAACTGAAGCTTTCTTT	CASSQQTGKTEAFF
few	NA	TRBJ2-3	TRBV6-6	TGTGCCAGCAGTTACTCCCGCGGCGATTCAGATACGCAGTATTTT	CASSYSRGDSDTQYF
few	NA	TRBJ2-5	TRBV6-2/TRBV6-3	TGTGCCAGCAGTTACCCCGATTTTGGCGGGCCGAAAGAGACCCAGTACTTC	CASSYPDFGGPKETQYF